This TCR beta chain was identified during a study of blood T cell repertoires in COVID-19. Study summary: Material from acute and convalescent COVID-19 was sourced from the United States, Italy and Spain. T cells, B-cell-depleted T cells, or PBMCs supplied cDNA or gDNA.

Original methodology: Using reference gene primer amplification, nucleated cell counts were estimated. The repertoire was sequenced with immunoSEQ multiplex PCR; TCRdb's copy has only in-frame clones and lacks some. The DNA gave D and trimming, while V, J and clone size come from that table. The table has some 72,000 clones, approximately 90% seen once; the top ten hold 0.5% to 0.7%. Germline CDR1 LNHDA, CDR2 SQIVND (reference sequence). The junction had 11 bases not matched to a gene; V was cut back by 7 bases and J by 6 bases. There are 15 residues in the CDR3. The TCR originated in a man between 60 and 75 years old with acute or convalescent COVID-19. The rearrangement links TRBV19 to TRBJ2-2; 7 bases are a match to TRBD2. Sequencing was carried out using peripheral blood. The CDR3 sequence is CASTWGGEGAGELFF. CDR3 in DNA: TGTGCCAGTACGTGGGGGGGAGAGGGCGCCGGGGAGCTGTTTTTT.